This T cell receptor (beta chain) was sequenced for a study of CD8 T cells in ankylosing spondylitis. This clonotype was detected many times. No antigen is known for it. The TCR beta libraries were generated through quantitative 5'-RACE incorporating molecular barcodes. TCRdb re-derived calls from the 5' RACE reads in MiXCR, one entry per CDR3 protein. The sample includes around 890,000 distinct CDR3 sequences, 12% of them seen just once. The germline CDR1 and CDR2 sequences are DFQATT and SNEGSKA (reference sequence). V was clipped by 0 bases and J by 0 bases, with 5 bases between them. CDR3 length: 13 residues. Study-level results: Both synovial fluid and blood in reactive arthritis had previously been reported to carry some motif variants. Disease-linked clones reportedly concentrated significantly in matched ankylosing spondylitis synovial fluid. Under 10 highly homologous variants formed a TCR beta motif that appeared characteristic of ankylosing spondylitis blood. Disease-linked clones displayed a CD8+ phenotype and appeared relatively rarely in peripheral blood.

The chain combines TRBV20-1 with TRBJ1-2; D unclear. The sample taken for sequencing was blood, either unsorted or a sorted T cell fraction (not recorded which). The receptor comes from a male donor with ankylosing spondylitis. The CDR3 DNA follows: TGCAGTGCTAGAGATCAGACTAACTATGGCTACACCTTC. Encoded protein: CSARDQTNYGYTF.